These 17 T cell receptor beta chains came from one sample sequenced in a study of post-analysis software for immune sequencing data. Points from the study as a whole: Patients used roughly five TRBV segments, including TRBV5-6, TRBV5-1 and TRBV20-1, more often than controls.

Their specific antigens are unknown. TCR beta cDNA libraries had unique molecular identifiers. Each CDR3 protein gets one entry after TCRdb re-called the PCR reads with MiXCR. This sample carries roughly 540,000 distinct CDR3 sequences, 34% of them seen once, and the ten largest clones take approximately 6%. The sample consisted of blood. All receptors derive from a girl under 18 with multiple sclerosis.

This sequence joins TRBV12-3 or TRBV12-4 and TRBJ2-5, with 7 bases that match TRBD2. The trim removed 4 bases at V and 7 bases at J, leaving 3 bases unmatched. The CDR3 length is 12 residues. Here the CDR3 DNA reads TGTGCCAGCAGTTCGCTAGCGGCGACCCAGTACTTC. Residues: CASSSLAATQYF.

V and J are TRBV5-1 and TRBJ2-1; the D is unclear. Trimming took 3 bases from V and 5 from J, leaving 6 bases between them. Per germline, CDR1 SGHRS and CDR2 YFSETQ. This CDR3 is 12 amino acids long. The CDR3 is CASSSDHNEQFF. The CDR3 region has the DNA TGCGCCAGCAGCTCCGACCACAATGAGCAGTTCTTC.

V usage is TRBV9 and J usage is TRBJ2-6; D is unresolved. Germline CDR1 SGDLS, CDR2 YYNGEE. Trimming took 0 bases from V and 0 from J, leaving 10 bases between them. The CDR3 is 17 amino acids. The CDR3 spells CASSVELFHSGANVLTF. CDR3 coding DNA: TGTGCCAGCAGCGTAGAACTATTCCACTCTGGGGCCAACGTCCTGACTTTC.

This clonotype turned up a few times. CDR3 protein: CSAVGQFTDTQYF. In DNA, the CDR3 is TGCAGTGCCGTAGGACAGTTCACAGATACGCAGTATTTT. The chain has TRBV20-1 and TRBJ2-3, with D perhaps TRBD1 (6 bases). Germline V gene data show CDR1 as DFQATT and CDR2 as SNEGSKA (reference sequence). This CDR3 is built from 13 residues. V lost 6 bases to trimming and J lost 2 bases, with 12 bases between them.

This clonotype was observed a few times. This chain links TRBV20-1 with TRBJ2-5; D possibly uses TRBD1 or TRBD2 (5 bases each). Germline loops: CDR1 DFQATT, CDR2 SNEGSKA (reference sequence). Trimming pared 6 bases from V and 1 base from J, leaving 18 bases between. The CDR3 runs to 15 residues. The CDR3 DNA sequence: TGCAGTGCGGGATATCGAGAGGGGCCCCAAGAGACCCAGTACTTC. It yields the protein CSAGYREGPQETQYF.

The chain links TRBV14 to TRBJ2-5; no reliable D call. The CDR3 spans 13 residues. CDR1 and CDR2 (germline): SGHDN, FVKESK. Trimming stripped 0 bases from V and 7 bases from J, with 9 bases between. In nucleotides, the CDR3 is TGTGCCAGCAGCCAAGACGACTGGGGGACCCAGTACTTC. Its protein product is CASSQDDWGTQYF.

This clonotype came up once. The junction differs from germline at one of its ends, possibly a read error. The rearrangement uses TRBV5-4 and TRBJ2-5; no definite D call. This CDR3 comprises 14 residues. CDR1 and CDR2 from the germline V gene are SGHNT and YYREEE (reference sequence). The CDR3 DNA is TGTGCCAGCAACTTGTACCTGTACCAAGAGACCCAGTACTTC. This sequence encodes CASNLYLYQETQYF.

This clonotype was seen a few times. The chain combines TRBV29-1 with TRBJ2-7; TRBD1 matches at 7 bases. Trimming at V came to 4 bases and at J to 2 bases, leaving 5 bases not matched to a gene. In germline, CDR1 is SQVTM, CDR2 ANQGSEA. CDR3 length: 13 residues. DNA for the CDR3: TGCAGCGTTGGGGGGACAGTCCCCTACGAGCAGTACTTC. Protein sequence: CSVGGTVPYEQYF.

This clonotype was recorded once. The CDR3 coding sequence is TGCAGTGCCACAAGGGTGGGAACTGAAGCTTTCTTT. Residues: CSATRVGTEAFF. This chain links TRBV20-1 with TRBJ1-1; D is ambiguous. Germline loops: CDR1 DFQATT, CDR2 SNEGSKA (reference sequence). The CDR3 sequence is 12 residues long. The ends were cut back, 6 bases at V and 5 bases at J, with 13 bases in the middle.

V gene TRBV20-1 combines with J gene TRBJ1-1; 7 bases match TRBD1. Trimming removed 6 bases from V and 3 bases from J; junction bases left unmatched: 10. Germline V gene data show CDR1 as DFQATT and CDR2 as SNEGSKA (reference sequence). This CDR3 is built from 14 residues. CDR3 DNA sequence: TGCAGTGCCCCGATTAAAGACAGGGACACTGAAGCTTTCTTT. The encoded protein is CSAPIKDRDTEAFF.

This clonotype was seen more than once but under ten times. V gene TRBV10-3 combines with J gene TRBJ2-7; perhaps D is TRBD1 or TRBD2 (5 bases each). Trimming took off 4 bases at V and 7 bases at J, with 17 bases between the two ends. The CDR3 totals 14 residues. Germline values: CDR1 ENHRY, CDR2 SYGVKD. The DNA of the CDR3 is TGTGCCATCAGTGCGTCATCGGGGCCCATTGAGCAGTACTTC. Translation: CAISASSGPIEQYF.

The rearrangement uses TRBV15 and TRBJ2-1, with 8 positions matching TRBD1. The V gene's germline CDR1 is LNHNV and CDR2 YYDKDF (reference sequence). CDR3 length: 15 amino acids. The ends lost 4 bases at V and 6 bases at J; junction bases unmatched: 8. CDR3 protein: CATSIEDRVGNEQFF. The CDR3, as DNA: TGTGCCACCAGCATCGAGGACAGGGTCGGCAATGAGCAGTTCTTC.

CDR3 nucleotide sequence: TGTGCCATCACACCGGGACTAGCTCAGGATGAGCAGTACTTC. Translated, it gives CAITPGLAQDEQYF. V and J are TRBV10-3 and TRBJ2-5; 9 bases agree with TRBD2. This CDR3 spans 14 amino acids. The germline V gene encodes CDR1 ENHRY and CDR2 SYGVKD. V was pared by 7 bases and J by 11 bases, with 14 bases of the junction left unmatched.

In this sample, this clonotype turned up a few times. The chain has TRBV6-2 or TRBV6-3 and TRBJ2-5; D remains ambiguous. Germline CDR1 is MNHEY and CDR2 is SVGEGT. V lost 2 bases and J 5 bases, leaving 0 bases between the germline ends. The CDR3 runs to 10 residues. DNA for the CDR3: TGTGCCAGCAGTTACGAGACCCAGTACTTC. Its protein is CASSYETQYF.

The J gene is TRBJ2-5, the V gene TRBV12-3 or TRBV12-4; 7 bases agree with TRBD1. V lost 5 bases and J lost 5; bases outside the gene matches: 8. This CDR3 comprises 14 residues. CDR3 amino acids: CASSHRQGLETQYF. CDR3 nucleotide sequence: TGTGCCAGCAGTCATAGACAGGGTTTGGAGACCCAGTACTTC.

The chain has TRBV7-2 and TRBJ2-1; 8 nucleotides line up with TRBD2. Unmatched junction bases numbered 13, after V lost 5 bases and J lost 4 bases. The CDR3 is 17 amino acids. Looked up from germline, CDR1 is SGHTA and CDR2 is FQGNSA. CDR3 nucleotide sequence: TGTGCCAGCAGCACGTCAGTTGGCGGGGGGTCATACAATGAGCAGTTCTTC. Translated: CASSTSVGGGSYNEQFF.

The chain combines TRBV4-1 with TRBJ2-7, with unresolved D. CDR3 length equals 15 residues. Per germline, CDR1 MGHRA and CDR2 YSYEKL. Trimming took 1 base from V and 2 from J, leaving 12 bases between them. CDR3 coding DNA: TGCGCCAGCAGCCAAGGCTTACTTCCCACCTACGAGCAGTACTTC. Amino acids: CASSQGLLPTYEQYF.